The 27 T cell receptor beta chains below were found in one sample sequenced in a study of blood T cell repertoires in COVID-19. Assay used: immunoSEQ multiplex PCR; TCRdb lists only in-frame clones, some missing. The sample holds about 140,000 clones, approximately 85% seen once. The material sequenced was peripheral blood. The receptors originated from a man aged 50 or older with acute or convalescent COVID-19.

The chain has TRBV9 and TRBJ2-3, with D perhaps matching TRBD2 (6 bases). Looked up from germline, CDR1 is SGDLS and CDR2 is YYNGEE. Trimming pared 4 bases from V and 3 bases from J, leaving 9 bases between. The CDR3 extends over 13 amino acids. This chain's CDR3 is CASSRGGTDTQYF. As DNA, the CDR3 is TGTGCCAGCAGCCGTGGGGGGACAGATACGCAGTATTTT.

This chain uses TRBV7-2 with TRBJ2-7; D is possibly TRBD2 (6 bases). The V gene's germline CDR1 is SGHTA and CDR2 FQGNSA. There are 15 residues in the CDR3. V was cut by 2 bases and J by 7 bases, with 18 bases left in between. CDR3 DNA sequence: TGTGCCAGCAGCTTACTGGCGGGGCCCGGCGGGGAGCAGTACTTC. Translating it yields CASSLLAGPGGEQYF.

The rearrangement links TRBV11-2 to TRBJ2-2; 7 nucleotides agree with TRBD2. Germline V gene data show CDR1 as SGHAT and CDR2 as FQNNGV. The length of the CDR3 is 15 residues. V gave up 1 base and J gave up 1 base; unmatched junction bases: 0. The CDR3 bases are TGTGCCAGCAGCTTAGCGGGAGGGAACACCGGGGAGCTGTTTTTT. Translated, it gives CASSLAGGNTGELFF.

V gene TRBV7-6 combines with J gene TRBJ2-2; TRBD2 matches 12 bases. With V trimmed by 1 base and J by 7 bases, 4 bases remained unmatched. The CDR3 spans 16 residues. Germline CDR1 reads SGHVS; CDR2 reads FNYEAQ. DNA for the CDR3: TGTGCCAGCAGCTTAGAACTAGCGGGAGGAGGCGGGGAGCTGTTTTTT. This codes for CASSLELAGGGGELFF.

A remark on this clone: The junction differs from germline at one of its ends, possibly a read error. V and J are TRBV7-7 and TRBJ2-1; 9 nucleotides agree with TRBD1. The CDR3 is 15 amino acids. Germline-derived CDR1 and CDR2 are SSHAT and FNYEAQ (reference sequence). This CDR3 reads CASSLGQGDGNEQFF. CDR3 DNA: TGTGCTAGCAGCCTGGGACAGGGTGATGGGAATGAGCAGTTCTTC.

V and J are TRBV4-1 and TRBJ2-7; maybe TRBD1 (5 bases). In germline, CDR1 is MGHRA, CDR2 YSYEKL. Trimming left V 0 bases short and J 3 bases short, with 12 bases between. The CDR3 sequence is 15 residues long. The CDR3 protein is CASSQEFGRVYEQYF. CDR3 DNA: TGCGCCAGCAGCCAAGAATTTGGCAGGGTCTACGAGCAGTACTTC.

The chain couples TRBV7-3 to TRBJ2-2, with D tentatively TRBD1 (7 bases). Between the trimmed V and J ends, which lost 3 bases and 5 bases, there was a span of 13 bases. This CDR3 has 15 residues. CDR1 is SGHTA and CDR2 is FQGTGA in the germline V gene. CDR3 loop: CASSFRQGGTGELFF. As DNA, the CDR3 is TGTGCCAGCAGCTTCAGACAGGGAGGAACCGGGGAGCTGTTTTTT.

With respect to this clone: The germline gene is not matched at one end of the junction; a read error may be the cause. This chain uses TRBV7-7 with TRBJ2-1, with D possibly being TRBD2 (6 bases). Per the germline V gene, CDR1 is SSHAT and CDR2 is FNYEAQ (reference sequence). The CDR3 extends over 17 amino acids. The CDR3 protein is CASSLGGVGQAYNEQFF. CDR3 bases: TGTGCTAGCAGCCTCGGGGGTGTGGGGCAGGCCTACAATGAGCAGTTCTTC.

This chain joins TRBV4-1 and TRBJ2-7, with 10 bases fitting TRBD2. The ends lost 2 bases at V and 4 bases at J; junction bases unmatched: 5. Germline V gene lookup returns CDR1 MGHRA and CDR2 YSYEKL. The CDR3 has 15 residues. DNA of the CDR3: TGCGCCAGCAGCCAAATAGCGGGGGGATCGTACGAGCAGTACTTC. Amino acid sequence: CASSQIAGGSYEQYF.

The chain recombines TRBV7-9 with TRBJ2-7; a weak D match, TRBD1 (5 bases). V dropped 3 bases and J dropped 0 bases, with 6 bases sitting between them. CDR1 is SEHNR, CDR2 FQNEAQ, per germline (reference sequence). This CDR3 comprises 13 residues. The CDR3 DNA is TGTGCCAGCAGCTTTGGACACTCCTACGAGCAGTACTTC. Translation gives CASSFGHSYEQYF.

Details on this clone: Distinct nucleotide sequences in the sample also encode this CDR3. The chain carries TRBV5-1 and TRBJ2-1; 8 bases line up with TRBD2. The CDR3 loop spans 13 amino acids. The V gene end was trimmed by 0 bases and the J gene end by 10 bases; junction bases not matched to a gene: 3. Germline CDR1 reads SGHRS; CDR2 reads YFSETQ. The CDR3 loop reads CASSLGLAGEQFF. The CDR3 DNA reads as TGCGCCAGCAGCTTGGGGCTAGCGGGCGAGCAGTTCTTC.

This chain uses TRBV4-1 with TRBJ2-5; 8 bases fit TRBD2. In germline, CDR1 is MGHRA, CDR2 YSYEKL. The CDR3 is made up of 15 amino acids. Trimming took 0 bases from V and 4 from J; bases not matched to a gene: 4. In nucleotides, the CDR3 is TGCGCCAGCAGCCAAGATGGCCGGGGGGGAGAGACCCAGTACTTC. This encodes CASSQDGRGGETQYF.

The V and J genes are TRBV11-2 and TRBJ1-3, with TRBD1 matching over 8 bases. This CDR3 has 13 amino acids. Germline CDR1 reads SGHAT; CDR2 reads FQNNGV. J was trimmed by 0 bases and V by 11 bases; bases with no gene match: 3. The DNA for the CDR3 is TGTGCCGCAGGGGGCTTCTCTGGAAACACCATATATTTT. It is translated as CAAGGFSGNTIYF.

V usage is TRBV5-6 and J usage is TRBJ2-7; 8 bases align to TRBD2. This CDR3 has 14 residues. Germline trimming cut 2 bases from V and 4 bases from J; bases unmatched to any gene: 5. Germline V gene sequence: CDR1 SGHDT, CDR2 YYEEEE. The CDR3 bases are TGTGCCAGCAGCTTTCCCAGCGGGAGATACGAGCAGTACTTC. Protein product: CASSFPSGRYEQYF.

The chain has TRBV7-9 and TRBJ2-2; 11 nucleotides match TRBD2. V gave up 3 bases and J gave up 6 bases; unmatched junction bases: 6. This CDR3 comprises 16 residues. The V gene's germline CDR1 is SEHNR and CDR2 FQNEAQ (reference sequence). The CDR3 coding sequence is TGTGCCAGCAGCTTGAGTAGCGGGGGGGCCGCCGGGGAGCTGTTTTTT. Translated: CASSLSSGGAAGELFF.

The V call is TRBV30, the J call TRBJ1-1; TRBD1 aligns across 7 bases. CDR3 length: 14 residues. The germline V gene has CDR1 GTSNPN and CDR2 SVGIG (reference sequence). Trimming removed 4 bases from V and 0 bases from J; junction bases left unmatched: 5. The CDR3 DNA reads TGTGCCTGGAATGGGGGACAGATGAACACTGAAGCTTTCTTT. Amino acids: CAWNGGQMNTEAFF.

V is TRBV27 and J is TRBJ1-2; the D is unclear. With 3 bases removed from V and 7 bases from J, the gap between germline ends came to 12 bases. The V gene's germline CDR1 is MNHEY and CDR2 SMNVEV (reference sequence). The CDR3 length is 13 residues. The CDR3 coding sequence is TGTGCCAGCAGTTTCGGTATGGGGAGTGGCTACACCTTC. This sequence encodes CASSFGMGSGYTF.

J is TRBJ2-3 and V is TRBV7-9; D is uncertain. This CDR3 has 14 residues. CDR1 and CDR2 (germline): SEHNR, FQNEAQ (reference sequence). Trimming left V 7 bases short and J 0 bases short, with 11 bases between. CDR3 protein: CASTSPPSTDTQYF. The CDR3 coding sequence is TGTGCCAGCACTTCCCCCCCTAGCACAGATACGCAGTATTTT.

This chain joins TRBV6-5 and TRBJ1-2, with 8 bases identical to TRBD1. The V and J ends lost 7 bases and 3 bases, in that order; junction bases with no gene match: 10. This CDR3 comprises 15 residues. Germline V lookup: CDR1 MNHEY, CDR2 SVGAGI. CDR3 nucleotide sequence: TGTGCCAGCAATTGGGTGGGGACAGGAGACTATGGCTACACCTTC. Its translation: CASNWVGTGDYGYTF.

The chain links TRBV2 to TRBJ1-1, with D perhaps matching TRBD1 (6 bases). This CDR3 spans 14 amino acids. The V gene lost 6 bases and the J gene lost 1 base, with 12 bases spanning the gap. Looked up from germline, CDR1 is SNHLY and CDR2 is FYNNEI. The CDR3 here is CASSVGQTNTEAFF. The CDR3 DNA follows: TGTGCCAGCAGCGTCGGACAGACGAACACTGAAGCTTTCTTT.

The chain is built from TRBV5-1 and TRBJ1-4, with a weak D call TRBD1 (6 bases). The CDR3 has 14 amino acids. Germline V gene lookup returns CDR1 SGHRS and CDR2 YFSETQ. The V and J ends lost 3 bases and 6 bases respectively, with 12 bases between them. CDR3 DNA sequence: TGCGCCAGCAGCTCTTCAGGGGTGGATGAAAAACTGTTTTTT. The encoded protein is CASSSSGVDEKLFF.

In DNA, the CDR3 is TGTGCCAGCAGTTACTCGATCAGGGGGCTCAACGAGCAGTACTTC. Its translation: CASSYSIRGLNEQYF. The chain couples TRBV6-5 to TRBJ2-7; 8 bases are a match to TRBD1. The CDR3 sequence is 15 residues long. In germline, CDR1 is MNHEY, CDR2 SVGAGI. Trimming at V came to 0 bases and at J to 5 bases, leaving 6 bases not matched to a gene.

Here the CDR3 DNA reads TGTGCCAGCTCGGACGGACAGGGGATTAATGAAAAACTGTTTTTT. It translates to CASSDGQGINEKLFF. The chain employs TRBV18 and TRBJ1-4; 9 bases map to TRBD1. The CDR3 has 15 amino acids. The ends lost 6 bases at V and 4 bases at J; junction bases unmatched: 6. Per the germline V gene, CDR1 is KGHSH and CDR2 is LQKENI.

This chain links TRBV19 with TRBJ1-1; maybe TRBD1 (5 bases). The CDR3 totals 15 residues. Germline V gene sequence: CDR1 LNHDA, CDR2 SQIVND (reference sequence). Trimming removed 2 bases from V and 5 bases from J, with 15 bases in between. CDR3 loop: CASSIRGLAGTEAFF. CDR3 DNA: TGTGCCAGTAGTATAAGGGGCCTAGCGGGTACTGAAGCTTTCTTT. Full variable domain (rest looked up from reference TRBV19 and TRBJ1-1): DGGITQSPKYLFRKEGQNVTLSCEQNLNHDAMYWYRQDPGQGLRLIYYSQIVNDFQKGDIAEGYSVSREKKESFPLTVTSAQKNPTAFYLCASSIRGLAGTEAFFGQGTRLTVV.

This sequence joins TRBV4-1 and TRBJ1-1; D is undetermined. Germline-derived CDR1 and CDR2 are MGHRA and YSYEKL. The CDR3 runs 15 residues. Trimming took 0 bases from V and 4 from J, leaving 12 bases between them. The CDR3 DNA sequence: TGCGCCAGCAGCCAAGAGCGAGGGAAGAGCACTGAAGCTTTCTTT. It yields the protein CASSQERGKSTEAFF.

The chain uses TRBV14 and TRBJ1-4; D unclear. The CDR3 totals 13 residues. Germline CDR1 reads SGHDN; CDR2 reads FVKESK. V was pared by 4 bases and J by 8 bases, with 11 bases between. In DNA, the CDR3 is TGTGCCAGCAGCCTTAGCCGAGGCGAAAAACTGTTTTTT. The encoded protein is CASSLSRGEKLFF.

This clone came up a few times. The V gene is TRBV11-3, the J gene TRBJ1-6; D might be TRBD1 (6 bases). V lost 1 base, J lost 9 bases, and 13 bases lay in between. CDR1 SGHNT and CDR2 YENEEA come from the germline V gene. The CDR3 is 15 amino acids. The CDR3 here is CASSLVVGAASPLHF. The CDR3 region has the DNA TGTGCCAGCAGCTTAGTTGTGGGGGCGGCTTCACCCCTCCACTTT. Using reference TRBV11-3 and TRBJ1-6 for the parts outside the CDR3, the full variable domain is EAGVVQSPRYKIIEKKQPVAFWCNPISGHNTLYWYLQNLGQGPELLIRYENEEAVDDSQLPKDRFSAERLKGVDSTLKIQPAELGDSAVYLCASSLVVGAASPLHFGNGTRLTVT.